These 22 T cell receptor beta chains were sequenced from one sample in a study of blood T cell repertoires in COVID-19 (TCRdb year 2020). To prepare the library, the immunoSEQ multiplex PCR assay was applied. The table comes from immuneACCESS by way of TCRdb, which keeps in-frame sequences with V and J called. Part of the clones is missing from these tables; in studies checked, under half for an unresolved V gene and the rest for unknown reasons. For this sample there are some 150,000 clones; roughly 80% appear just once. Of the sample, roughly 7.3% falls within the top ten clones. Sequencing was performed on peripheral blood. These receptors were taken from a human donor in a cohort sampled during active COVID-19.

The chain links TRBV7-2 to TRBJ2-5, with 9 bases aligning to TRBD2. Germline loops: CDR1 SGHTA, CDR2 FQGNSA. V was clipped by 5 bases and J by 2 bases; unmatched bases: 6. CDR3 length: 15 amino acids. CDR3 residues: CASSPQTSGQETQYF. CDR3 sequence (DNA): TGTGCCAGCAGCCCACAGACTAGCGGTCAAGAGACCCAGTACTTC.

The genes are TRBV7-2 and TRBJ1-2; D not resolved. Germline V gene lookup returns CDR1 SGHTA and CDR2 FQGNSA. This CDR3 contains 13 residues. Trimming cost V 1 base and J 6 bases, with 9 bases left between them. The DNA for the CDR3 is TGTGCCAGCAGCTTAGAGGCGGGGAATGGCTACACCTTC. This gives the protein CASSLEAGNGYTF.

With regard to this clone: A junction boundary mismatches the germline segment, possibly from a read error. The CDR3 sequence: CASSPPGHYNEQFF. The DNA for the CDR3 is TGTGCCAGCTCCCCACCAGGACATTACAATGAGCAGTTCTTC. The chain employs TRBV18 and TRBJ2-1, with D possibly being TRBD1 (5 bases). The CDR3 covers 14 residues. The V gene's germline CDR1 is KGHSH and CDR2 LQKENI.

V usage is TRBV29-1 and J usage is TRBJ1-1, with D possibly TRBD1 on 5 matching bases. CDR3 length equals 13 residues. V was clipped by 6 bases and J by 4 bases, with 15 bases between them. Germline V gene data show CDR1 as SQVTM and CDR2 as ANQGSEA. The CDR3 loop is CSVLLGAGTEAFF. For the CDR3, the DNA is TGCAGCGTCCTCTTAGGGGCAGGCACTGAAGCTTTCTTT.

This chain connects TRBV7-3 to TRBJ2-5, with 11 bases aligning to TRBD2. Losses at the gene ends were 5 bases for V and 4 bases for J; bases not matched to a gene: 6. Germline CDR1 reads SGHTA; CDR2 reads FQGTGA. This CDR3 has 15 residues. CDR3 nucleotides: TGTGCCAGCAGCCGGGGACTAGCGGAGGGAGAGACCCAGTACTTC. Translation gives CASSRGLAEGETQYF.

This chain uses TRBV5-4 with TRBJ2-7; TRBD2 matches 15 bases. J lost 3 bases, V lost 3 bases, and 7 bases had no gene match. In germline, CDR1 is SGHNT, CDR2 YYREEE (reference sequence). This CDR3 is 17 amino acids long. The CDR3 DNA reads TGTGCCAGCAGCTCCGGACTAGCGGGGGGGCCGAGCTACGAGCAGTACTTC. Translating it yields CASSSGLAGGPSYEQYF.

The genes are TRBV6-6 and TRBJ2-6; 7 nucleotides align to TRBD1. The junction had 13 bases not matched to a gene; V was cut back by 5 bases and J by 0 bases. CDR3 length: 19 residues. Germline V gives CDR1 MNHNY, CDR2 SVGAGI (reference sequence). CDR3: CASSLFKGQLSSGANVLTF. DNA for the CDR3: TGTGCCAGCAGTCTATTTAAGGGACAGTTGAGCTCTGGGGCCAACGTCCTGACTTTC.

The genes are TRBV5-1 and TRBJ1-3, with TRBD1 matching 9 bases. The CDR3 spans 17 residues. Germline V gene data show CDR1 as SGHRS and CDR2 as YFSETQ. V shed 4 bases, J shed 0 bases, and the junction held 8 bases outside the gene matches. Written as DNA, the CDR3 is TGCGCCAGCAGCGGGGGGACAGGGTCGATCTCTGGAAACACCATATATTTT. Protein product: CASSGGTGSISGNTIYF.

Only a few counts were recorded for this clone. V and J are TRBV19 and TRBJ2-1; D not resolved. V was clipped by 3 bases and J by 0 bases, with 3 bases between them. The CDR3 is made up of 13 amino acids. Germline V gene lookup returns CDR1 LNHDA and CDR2 SQIVND (reference sequence). CDR3 sequence reads: CASSISSYNEQFF. DNA of the CDR3: TGTGCCAGTAGTATCAGCTCCTACAATGAGCAGTTCTTC. Using reference TRBV19 and TRBJ2-1 for the parts outside the CDR3, the full variable domain is DGGITQSPKYLFRKEGQNVTLSCEQNLNHDAMYWYRQDPGQGLRLIYYSQIVNDFQKGDIAEGYSVSREKKESFPLTVTSAQKNPTAFYLCASSISSYNEQFFGPGTRLTVL.

V usage is TRBV18 and J usage is TRBJ2-7, with 8 nucleotides matching TRBD1. Germline CDR1 and CDR2: KGHSH and LQKENI. V lost 3 bases, J lost 0 bases, and 4 bases stayed unmatched. The CDR3 extends over 15 amino acids. Here the CDR3 reads CASSPGQESSYEQYF. The CDR3 DNA follows: TGTGCCAGCTCACCGGGACAGGAAAGCTCCTACGAGCAGTACTTC.

This clone has a handful of counts. This rearrangement joins TRBV5-1 to TRBJ1-5; TRBD1 matches 7 bases. In germline, CDR1 is SGHRS, CDR2 YFSETQ. Losses at the gene ends were 0 bases for V and 4 bases for J; bases not matched to a gene: 4. The CDR3 loop spans 15 amino acids. The CDR3 here is CASSLEGTVNQPQHF. The CDR3 nucleotides read TGCGCCAGCAGCTTGGAAGGGACAGTTAATCAGCCCCAGCATTTT.

The chain is built from TRBV5-1 and TRBJ2-2, with D maybe TRBD1 (5 bases). CDR1 and CDR2 (germline): SGHRS, YFSETQ. The CDR3 is 12 residues long. Trimming cost V 5 bases and J 4 bases, with 6 bases left between them. DNA of the CDR3: TGCGCCAGCAGGGACACCACCGGGGAGCTGTTTTTT. It encodes CASRDTTGELFF.

The chain has TRBV6-6 and TRBJ2-7, with D perhaps TRBD1 (6 bases). Looked up from germline, CDR1 is MNHNY and CDR2 is SVGAGI (reference sequence). V lost 10 bases and J 0 bases, leaving 25 bases between the germline ends. The CDR3 is made up of 17 amino acids. CDR3 sequence reads: CATTRSTGSTGSYEQYF. CDR3 in DNA: TGTGCCACCACCCGATCTACAGGGAGTACCGGCTCCTACGAGCAGTACTTC.

The J gene is TRBJ1-2, the V gene TRBV25-1, with 8 bases fitting TRBD1. The V and J ends lost 9 bases and 5 bases, in that order; junction bases with no gene match: 20. The CDR3 extends over 17 amino acids. The germline CDR1 and CDR2 sequences are MGHDK and SYGVNS. CDR3 amino acids: CARPGEGQGIYGYGYTF. The DNA for the CDR3 is TGTGCCAGACCCGGGGAAGGACAGGGCATATATGGTTATGGCTACACCTTC.

The rearrangement links TRBV6-5 to TRBJ2-3, with D unclear. CDR3 length: 15 amino acids. V lost 2 bases to trimming and J lost 4 bases, with 13 bases between them. Per the germline V gene, CDR1 is MNHEY and CDR2 is SVGAGI. CDR3 coding DNA: TGTGCCAGCAGTTACCTCGCGGATATCCCAGATACGCAGTATTTT. Protein: CASSYLADIPDTQYF.

This sequence joins TRBV11-2 and TRBJ1-4; no firm D call. Per germline, CDR1 SGHAT and CDR2 FQNNGV. Trimming took off 0 bases at V and 4 bases at J, with 9 bases between the two ends. The CDR3 length is 15 residues. CDR3 sequence: CASSLDGVSNEKLFF. CDR3 sequence (DNA): TGTGCCAGCAGCTTAGACGGAGTCAGTAATGAAAAACTGTTTTTT.

The rearrangement links TRBV19 to TRBJ2-5, with a tentative D call TRBD1 (6 bases). V lost 3 bases to trimming and J lost 2 bases, with 16 bases between them. The CDR3 is 16 residues long. Germline CDR1 LNHDA, CDR2 SQIVND (reference sequence). The CDR3 protein is CASSMDGRGPQETQYF. CDR3 bases: TGTGCCAGTAGTATGGATGGCAGGGGCCCACAAGAGACCCAGTACTTC.

This chain uses TRBV5-5 with TRBJ1-3, with 8 bases aligning to TRBD1. The ends lost 4 bases at V and 9 bases at J; junction bases unmatched: 6. Germline values: CDR1 SGHKS, CDR2 YYEKEE (reference sequence). CDR3 size: 13 residues. The CDR3 region has the DNA TGTGCCAGCAGCCCAGGGACAGGTAGCACCATATATTTT. Its protein product is CASSPGTGSTIYF.

The chain uses TRBV21-1 and TRBJ2-7; the table's D call, TRBD1, has no DNA check behind it. TRBV21-1 corresponds to a pseudogene. The CDR3 is made up of 14 amino acids. DNA of the CDR3: TGTGCCAGCAGCGACAGTTACCCTCATTACGAGCAGTACTTC. This encodes CASSDSYPHYEQYF.

This clone was counted only a few times. This chain links TRBV19 with TRBJ2-7; 9 positions match TRBD1. Germline V gene data show CDR1 as LNHDA and CDR2 as SQIVND (reference sequence). Unmatched junction bases numbered 4, after V lost 5 bases and J lost 2 bases. This CDR3 comprises 14 residues. In nucleotides, the CDR3 is TGTGCCAGTAGTCCGGACAGGGGAACCTACGAGCAGTACTTC. It translates to CASSPDRGTYEQYF.

The chain is built from TRBV25-1 and TRBJ1-4, with no clear D. The CDR3 runs to 14 residues. Trimming took off 4 bases at V and 2 bases at J, with 8 bases between the two ends. Germline values: CDR1 MGHDK, CDR2 SYGVNS. CDR3 sequence reads: CASSASRTNEKLFF. CDR3 nucleotides: TGTGCCAGCAGTGCCTCTAGGACTAATGAAAAACTGTTTTTT.

This chain joins TRBV6-6 and TRBJ1-5, with 10 bases lining up with TRBD1. The CDR3 loop spans 15 amino acids. The trim removed 6 bases at V and 5 bases at J, leaving 7 bases unmatched. Germline CDR1 and CDR2: MNHNY and SVGAGI (reference sequence). The CDR3 sequence is CASSRDRGGDQPQHF. The CDR3 DNA reads TGTGCCAGCAGCAGGGACAGGGGAGGGGATCAGCCCCAGCATTTT.